Presented here are 27 T cell receptor beta chains from one specimen sequenced in a study of T cells in Graves' hyperthyroidism and ophthalmopathy. Amplified TCR beta CDR3 regions derived from RNA transcripts. With the HTBI primer set, the TCR CDR3 went through a first round of RT-PCR. A single record per CDR3 protein comes from TCRdb applying MiXCR to the multiplex PCR reads. The table includes 490,000 or so distinct CDR3 sequences, roughly 23% detected once. The sample comprised blood. The receptors here all came from a woman in her sixties or seventies with Graves' ophthalmopathy.

Many counts were recorded for this clonotype. The chain employs TRBV7-2 and TRBJ2-4; 10 positions match TRBD2. V dropped 5 bases and J dropped 0; count of bases not matched to a gene: 10. The V gene's germline CDR1 is SGHTA and CDR2 FQGNSA. CDR3 length: 18 residues. CDR3 sequence (DNA): TGTGCCAGCAGCGTGAGCGGGAGGGCCCTACTAGCCAAAAACATTCAGTACTTC. It translates to CASSVSGRALLAKNIQYF.

This clonotype was counted only a few times. V is TRBV20-1 and J is TRBJ2-1; no reliable D call. The CDR3 extends over 13 amino acids. Germline V CDR1 and CDR2: DFQATT, SNEGSKA (reference sequence). Deletions cut 3 bases from V and 1 base from J, with 7 bases between. CDR3 region: CSARWQSYNEQFF. CDR3 sequence (DNA): TGCAGTGCTAGGTGGCAATCCTACAATGAGCAGTTCTTC.

This clonotype was seen at least ten times. The rearrangement links TRBV20-1 to TRBJ2-7; D is unclear. The CDR3 covers 13 residues. V lost 6 bases and J lost 2, with 14 bases in between. CDR1 and CDR2 (germline): DFQATT, SNEGSKA (reference sequence). For the CDR3, the DNA is TGCAGTGCCCCCTCTAACAAAGCCTACGAGCAGTACTTC. As protein: CSAPSNKAYEQYF.

The CDR3 spells CASSVLAGDPYEQYF. DNA of the CDR3: TGTGCCAGCAGCGTACTAGCGGGAGACCCCTACGAGCAGTACTTC. This chain connects TRBV7-6 to TRBJ2-7, with TRBD2 identical over 11 bases. Germline V CDR1 and CDR2: SGHVS, FNYEAQ. Trimming removed 5 bases from V and 2 bases from J; junction bases left unmatched: 5. The CDR3 length is 15 residues.

This chain joins TRBV28 and TRBJ2-1; D is ambiguous. This CDR3 spans 11 amino acids. Germline lookup yields CDR1 MDHEN and CDR2 SYDVKM. V was pared by 6 bases and J by 10 bases, with 10 bases between. The CDR3 protein is CASRVAKEQFF. The CDR3, as DNA: TGTGCCAGCAGGGTGGCGAAGGAGCAGTTCTTC.

This clonotype was seen more than once but under ten times. DNA for the CDR3: TGTGCCAGCCGCAAACTGGGACAGGGGGCGCACGGGGCCAACGTCCTGACTTTC. This translates into CASRKLGQGAHGANVLTF. This chain links TRBV27 with TRBJ2-6; 12 positions match TRBD1. The CDR3 extends over 18 amino acids. CDR1 is MNHEY and CDR2 is SMNVEV in the germline V gene (reference sequence). The junction had 12 bases not matched to a gene; V was cut back by 8 bases and J by 4 bases.

This chain links TRBV5-5 with TRBJ2-7; 11 positions agree with TRBD2. CDR3 length: 18 amino acids. J lost 2 bases, V lost 4 bases, and 14 bases had no gene match. Germline V gene data show CDR1 as SGHKS and CDR2 as YYEKEE (reference sequence). The CDR3 DNA follows: TGTGCCAGCAGCCCGACCCTAGGTAGCGGGAGGGCTACCTACGAGCAGTACTTC. This sequence encodes CASSPTLGSGRATYEQYF.

The sample holds one count of this clonotype. The V call is TRBV28, the J call TRBJ2-2; weak D call: TRBD2 (6 bases). This CDR3 spans 16 amino acids. The germline V gene encodes CDR1 MDHEN and CDR2 SYDVKM. V was cut by 6 bases and J by 1 base, with 15 bases left in between. CDR3 loop: CASSAGTVLNTGELFF. CDR3 in DNA: TGTGCCAGCAGCGCGGGGACGGTACTGAACACCGGGGAGCTGTTTTTT.

This clonotype was found a few times. The V call is TRBV20-1, the J call TRBJ2-3; possible D gene TRBD2, 6 bases. V dropped 6 bases and J dropped 2 bases, with 24 bases sitting between them. This CDR3 spans 17 amino acids. Germline CDR1 reads DFQATT; CDR2 reads SNEGSKA (reference sequence). CDR3 coding DNA: TGCAGTGCCCCCCAGATTAGGAGGGGCATATACACAGATACGCAGTATTTT. It yields the protein CSAPQIRRGIYTDTQYF.

This clonotype was seen only a few times. The gene calls are TRBV5-1 and TRBJ2-3, with 7 bases lining up with TRBD1. Germline V CDR1 and CDR2: SGHRS, YFSETQ. The CDR3 contains 13 residues. J gave up 2 bases and V 5 bases, and 2 bases lay outside the gene matches. The DNA of the CDR3 is TGCGCCAGCAGGGGACAGTTCACAGATACGCAGTATTTT. The encoded protein is CASRGQFTDTQYF.

This chain joins TRBV29-1 and TRBJ2-1, with TRBD2 matching 7 bases. Per the germline V gene, CDR1 is SQVTM and CDR2 is ANQGSEA. The CDR3 contains 14 residues. J lost 6 bases, V lost 3 bases, and 8 bases had no gene match. DNA of the CDR3: TGCAGCGTTGATGACGGGAGGAGGGGCAATGAGCAGTTCTTC. This codes for CSVDDGRRGNEQFF.

The rearrangement uses TRBV5-1 and TRBJ2-1, with TRBD2 matching 10 bases. Trimming at V came to 5 bases and at J to 8 bases, leaving 16 bases not matched to a gene. The CDR3 length is 17 residues. The germline CDR1 and CDR2 sequences are SGHRS and YFSETQ. Here the CDR3 reads CASSRTLAGGGGYEQFF. The CDR3 DNA reads TGCGCCAGCAGTCGAACTTTAGCGGGAGGCGGCGGGTATGAGCAGTTCTTC.

The chain has TRBV7-9 and TRBJ2-7; D uncertain. Trimming removed 1 base at V and 0 bases at J, with 7 bases between. The CDR3 is 14 residues long. From germline, CDR1 is SEHNR and CDR2 FQNEAQ (reference sequence). The chain's CDR3 is CASSLEANSYEQYF. The DNA of the CDR3 is TGTGCCAGCAGCTTAGAAGCGAACTCCTACGAGCAGTACTTC. Full variable domain (rest looked up from reference TRBV7-9 and TRBJ2-7): DTGVSQNPRHKITKRGQNVTFRCDPISEHNRLYWYRQTLGQGPEFLTYFQNEAQLEKSRLLSDRFSAERPKGSFSTLEIQRTEQGDSAMYLCASSLEANSYEQYFGPGTRLTVT.

This clonotype was seen a few times. This chain uses TRBV6-1 with TRBJ1-5; weak D call: TRBD1 (5 bases). Germline assignment: CDR1 MNHNS and CDR2 SASEGT. This CDR3 has 15 amino acids. Trimming took 8 bases from V and 2 from J, leaving 16 bases between them. The chain's CDR3 is CASLEGIPGNQPQHF. As DNA, the CDR3 is TGTGCCAGCCTAGAGGGGATTCCAGGCAATCAGCCCCAGCATTTT.

This clonotype was detected ten times or more. The chain is built from TRBV5-1 and TRBJ2-3, with D unresolved. The V end was cut by 4 bases, the J end by 2 bases, with 11 bases between. Germline V CDR1 and CDR2: SGHRS, YFSETQ. The CDR3 runs 14 residues. The CDR3 DNA follows: TGCGCCAGCAGCCCGCGACGTCCCACAGATACGCAGTATTTT. Protein product: CASSPRRPTDTQYF.

This chain joins TRBV20-1 and TRBJ2-7; TRBD1 matches at 11 bases. Germline V lookup: CDR1 DFQATT, CDR2 SNEGSKA (reference sequence). The J segment lost 7 bases and the V segment lost 3 bases, leaving 8 bases of the junction unmatched. The CDR3 is 14 amino acids. The CDR3: CSASSDRGPREQYF. The CDR3 DNA is TGCAGTGCTAGTTCGGACAGGGGGCCCAGGGAGCAGTACTTC.

The chain uses TRBV3-1 and TRBJ1-3; tentative D call: TRBD1 (5 bases). The germline V gene has CDR1 LGHDT and CDR2 YNNKEL (reference sequence). The germline V and J ends were trimmed by 4 bases and 2 bases, with 9 bases remaining between them. This CDR3 has 14 amino acids. For the CDR3, the DNA is TGTGCCAGCAGCCTTAGGGGAGCTGGAAACACCATATATTTT. It yields the protein CASSLRGAGNTIYF. Based on the CDR3 plus reference TRBV3-1 and TRBJ1-3, the full variable domain is DTAVSQTPKYLVTQMGNDKSIKCEQNLGHDTMYWYKQDSKKFLKIMFSYNNKELIINETVPNRFSPKSPDKAHLNLHINSLELGDSAVYFCASSLRGAGNTIYFGEGSWLTVV.

There are a few counts of this clonotype. The chain uses TRBV12-3 or TRBV12-4 and TRBJ1-5; no reliable D call. Trimming stripped 3 bases from V and 5 bases from J, with 17 bases between. This CDR3 comprises 16 residues. DNA of the CDR3: TGTGCCAGCAGTTTCTCCGGACCTAGCACGGATCAGCCCCAGCATTTT. Its translation is CASSFSGPSTDQPQHF.

The rearrangement links TRBV3-1 to TRBJ1-2; D remains ambiguous. Trimming took off 1 base at V and 8 bases at J, with 5 bases between the two ends. The germline gives CDR1 LGHDT, CDR2 YNNKEL (reference sequence). The CDR3 runs 11 residues. The CDR3 loop reads CASSQARGYTF. In DNA, the CDR3 is TGTGCCAGCAGCCAAGCTCGCGGCTACACCTTC.

This clonotype has more than one count but fewer than ten. The chain carries TRBV3-1 and TRBJ2-5; tentative D call: TRBD2 (6 bases). The germline gives CDR1 LGHDT, CDR2 YNNKEL (reference sequence). Trimming pared 6 bases from V and 8 bases from J, leaving 19 bases between. The CDR3 length is 14 residues. The CDR3 DNA is TGTGCCAGCAGTCCTCCGGGACTCCTCGTCACCCAGTACTTC. Protein: CASSPPGLLVTQYF.

V is TRBV19 and J is TRBJ2-2; tentatively, D is TRBD1 or TRBD2 (7 bases each). V dropped 6 bases and J dropped 3 bases, with 17 bases sitting between them. Germline values: CDR1 LNHDA, CDR2 SQIVND (reference sequence). The CDR3 runs 16 residues. This CDR3 reads CASSQGGAGHTGELFF. The CDR3 DNA sequence: TGTGCCAGTAGCCAGGGGGGGGCAGGCCACACCGGGGAGCTGTTTTTT.

With regard to this clonotype: A much larger clone lies one base from this, so it may be a read error. The chain joins TRBV2 to TRBJ1-2; D is possibly TRBD1 (6 bases). CDR1 is SNHLY, CDR2 FYNNEI, per germline. Between the trimmed V and J ends, which lost 5 bases and 12 bases, there was a span of 19 bases. This CDR3 spans 13 amino acids. CDR3 loop: CASSLEGGGGHTF. CDR3 DNA sequence: TGTGCCAGCAGTCTTGAGGGGGGAGGCGGCCACACCTTC.

The chain employs TRBV7-9 and TRBJ2-7; D unclear. The germline gives CDR1 SEHNR, CDR2 FQNEAQ (reference sequence). The CDR3 contains 14 residues. Trimming took off 1 base at V and 1 base at J, with 8 bases between the two ends. CDR3 coding DNA: TGTGCCAGCAGCTTAGTGCGCAGTTCCTACGAGCAGTACTTC. Amino acids: CASSLVRSSYEQYF.

A note on this clonotype: The CDR3 carries no conserved terminal phenylalanine or tryptophan, so it likely arises from a read error. V is TRBV7-2 and J is TRBJ1-2; 7 bases agree with TRBD1. CDR1 is SGHTA and CDR2 is FQGNSA in the germline V gene. V shed 1 base, J shed 2 bases, and the junction held 4 bases outside the gene matches. CDR3 size: 15 residues. The CDR3 spells CASSLVPGGNYGYTL. In DNA, the CDR3 is TGTGCCAGCAGCTTAGTCCCAGGGGGAAACTATGGCTACACCCTC.

This clonotype was counted a few times. The chain employs TRBV19 and TRBJ2-7; D possibly corresponds to TRBD1 (5 bases). Deletions cut 2 bases from V and 3 bases from J, with 17 bases between. Per germline, CDR1 LNHDA and CDR2 SQIVND (reference sequence). The CDR3 sequence is 16 residues long. The CDR3 DNA follows: TGTGCCAGTAGTATAAGGTTCGCAGGGATAATCTACGAGCAGTACTTC. It translates to CASSIRFAGIIYEQYF.

This chain joins TRBV5-1 and TRBJ1-4; tentatively, D is TRBD1 (5 bases). The CDR3 totals 16 residues. The V end lost 4 bases, the J end lost 0 bases, and 13 bases lay between the germline ends. Germline CDR1 is SGHRS and CDR2 is YFSETQ. CDR3 amino acids: CASSPGHPATNEKLFF. CDR3 coding DNA: TGCGCCAGCAGCCCAGGACATCCCGCAACTAATGAAAAACTGTTTTTT.

The gene calls are TRBV24-1 and TRBJ2-7; D is possibly TRBD1 (5 bases). The CDR3 has 16 amino acids. Germline values: CDR1 KGHDR, CDR2 SFDVKD. The germline V and J ends were trimmed by 4 bases and 5 bases, with 20 bases remaining between them. Written as DNA, the CDR3 is TGTGCCACCAGTGACCATCCAGGGCGAGCTAAGGACGAGCAGTACTTC. Translation: CATSDHPGRAKDEQYF.